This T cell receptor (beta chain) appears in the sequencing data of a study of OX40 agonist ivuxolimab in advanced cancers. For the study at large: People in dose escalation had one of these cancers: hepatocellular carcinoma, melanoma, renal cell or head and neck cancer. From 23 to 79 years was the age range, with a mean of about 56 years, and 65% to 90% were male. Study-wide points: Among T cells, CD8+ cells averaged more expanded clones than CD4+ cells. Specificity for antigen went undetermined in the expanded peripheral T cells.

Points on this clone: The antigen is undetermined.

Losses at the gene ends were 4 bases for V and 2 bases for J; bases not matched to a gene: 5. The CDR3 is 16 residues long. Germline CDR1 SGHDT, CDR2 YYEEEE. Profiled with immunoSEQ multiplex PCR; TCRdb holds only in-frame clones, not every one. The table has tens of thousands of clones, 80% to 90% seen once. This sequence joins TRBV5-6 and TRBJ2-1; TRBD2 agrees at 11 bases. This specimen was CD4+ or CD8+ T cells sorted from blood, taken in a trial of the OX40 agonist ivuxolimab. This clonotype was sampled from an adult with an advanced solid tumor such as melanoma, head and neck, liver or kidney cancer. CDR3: CASSAFSGRAYNEQFF. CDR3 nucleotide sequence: TGTGCCAGCAGCGCCTTTAGCGGGAGGGCCTACAATGAGCAGTTCTTC. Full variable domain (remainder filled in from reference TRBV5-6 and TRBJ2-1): DAGVTQSPTHLIKTRGQQVTLRCSPKSGHDTVSWYQQALGQGPQFIFQYYEEEERQRGNFPDRFSGHQFPNYSSELNVNALLLGDSALYLCASSAFSGRAYNEQFFGPGTRLTVL.